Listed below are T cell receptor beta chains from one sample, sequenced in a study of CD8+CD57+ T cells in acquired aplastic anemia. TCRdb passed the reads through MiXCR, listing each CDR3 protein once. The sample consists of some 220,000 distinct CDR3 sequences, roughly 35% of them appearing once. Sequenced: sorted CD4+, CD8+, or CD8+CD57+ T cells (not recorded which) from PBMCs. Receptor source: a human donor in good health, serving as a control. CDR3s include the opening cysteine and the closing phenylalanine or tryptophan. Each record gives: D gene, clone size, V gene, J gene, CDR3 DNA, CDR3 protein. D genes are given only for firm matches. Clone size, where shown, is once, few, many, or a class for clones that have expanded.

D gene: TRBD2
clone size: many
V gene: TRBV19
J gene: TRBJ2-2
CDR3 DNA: TGTGCCAGTAGTATCCTAGCGGCGAACACCGGGGAGCTGTTTTTT
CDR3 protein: CASSILAANTGELFF

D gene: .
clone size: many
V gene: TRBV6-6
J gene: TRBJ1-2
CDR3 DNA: TGTGCCAGCAGCCACCAAGGAGTACTTAACTATGGCTACACCTTC
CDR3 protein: CASSHQGVLNYGYTF

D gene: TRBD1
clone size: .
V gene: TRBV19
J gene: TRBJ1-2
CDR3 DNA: TGTGCCAGTAGTAACTGGACAGGGGGGTTCGGCTACACCTTC
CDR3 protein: CASSNWTGGFGYTF

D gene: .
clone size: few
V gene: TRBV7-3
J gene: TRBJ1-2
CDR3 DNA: TGTGCCAGCAGCCAAACCCCAGGGTTTGGCTACACCTTC
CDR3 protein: CASSQTPGFGYTF

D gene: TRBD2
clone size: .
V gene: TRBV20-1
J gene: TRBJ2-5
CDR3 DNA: TGCAGTGCTACCGGACTAGCGGAAGAGACCCAGTACTTC
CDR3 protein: CSATGLAEETQYF

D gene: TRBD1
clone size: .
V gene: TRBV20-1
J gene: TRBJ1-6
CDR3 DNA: TGCAGTGCCAGGGGGCGGGATTCACCCCTCCACTTT
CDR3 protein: CSARGRDSPLHF

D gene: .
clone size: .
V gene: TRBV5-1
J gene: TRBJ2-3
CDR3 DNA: TGCGCCAGCAGCCGGGGACAATTTAGCACAGATACGCAGTATTTT
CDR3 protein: CASSRGQFSTDTQYF

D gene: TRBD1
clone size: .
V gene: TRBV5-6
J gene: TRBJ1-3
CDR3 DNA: TGTGCCAGCAGCGCGATAGGGGGCGGAAACACCATATATTTT
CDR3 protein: CASSAIGGGNTIYF

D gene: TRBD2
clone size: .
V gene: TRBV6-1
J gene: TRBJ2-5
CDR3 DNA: TGTGCCAGCAGTAGACTGACTAGCGGAAAAGAGACCCAGTACTTC
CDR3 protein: CASSRLTSGKETQYF

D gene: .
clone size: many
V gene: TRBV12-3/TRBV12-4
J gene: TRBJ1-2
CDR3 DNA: TGTGCCAGCAGCAGCATACGCTATGGCTACACCTTC
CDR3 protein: CASSSIRYGYTF

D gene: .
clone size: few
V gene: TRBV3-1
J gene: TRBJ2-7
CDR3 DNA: TGTGCCAGCAGGCATACCGGGGGTCCGGGCTCCTACGAGCAGTACTTC
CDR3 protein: CASRHTGGPGSYEQYF

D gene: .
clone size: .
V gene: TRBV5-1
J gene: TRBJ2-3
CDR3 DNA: TGCGCCAGCAGTTGGCACAGGGTAACAGATACGCAGTATTTT
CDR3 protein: CASSWHRVTDTQYF

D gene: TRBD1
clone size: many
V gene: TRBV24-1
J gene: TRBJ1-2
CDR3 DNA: TGTGCCACCAGTGATTTGGGGACCTGGGACAGGAACTATGGCTACACCTTC
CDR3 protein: CATSDLGTWDRNYGYTF

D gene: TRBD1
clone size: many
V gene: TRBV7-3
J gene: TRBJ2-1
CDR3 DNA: TGTGCCAGCAGCTTAACGGGGGACAGGGGCAATGAGCAGTTCTTC
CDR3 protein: CASSLTGDRGNEQFF

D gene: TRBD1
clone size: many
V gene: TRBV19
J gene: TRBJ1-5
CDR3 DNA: TGTGCCAGTACTCAGACAGGGTGGTTTAGCAATCAGCCCCAGCATTTT
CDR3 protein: CASTQTGWFSNQPQHF

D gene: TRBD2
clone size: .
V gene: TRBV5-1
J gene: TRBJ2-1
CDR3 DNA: TGCGCCAGCAGCTTATGGACTAGCGGGGGTGCAGGGAATGAGCAGTTCTTC
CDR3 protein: CASSLWTSGGAGNEQFF

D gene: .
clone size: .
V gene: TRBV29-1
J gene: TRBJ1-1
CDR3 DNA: TGCAGCGTTGACCGGGGGACGGCGAACACTGAAGCTTTCTTT
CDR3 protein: CSVDRGTANTEAFF

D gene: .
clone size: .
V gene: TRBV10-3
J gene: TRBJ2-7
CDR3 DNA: TGTGCCATCATGGTGGACTACGAGCAGTACTTC
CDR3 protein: CAIMVDYEQYF

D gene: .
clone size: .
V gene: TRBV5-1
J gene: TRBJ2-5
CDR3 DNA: TGCGCCAGCAGCTTGGCCGGGGTCAGTCGGGAGACCCAGTACTTC
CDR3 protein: CASSLAGVSRETQYF

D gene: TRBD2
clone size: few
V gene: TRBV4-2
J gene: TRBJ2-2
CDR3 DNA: TGTGCCAGCAGCAAGACTAGCGGGATTCCCCTAGGATCGGGGGAGCTGTTTTTT
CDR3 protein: CASSKTSGIPLGSGELFF

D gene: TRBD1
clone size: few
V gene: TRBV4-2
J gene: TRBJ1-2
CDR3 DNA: TGTGCCAGCAGCCAGGGACCAGGGGGTTCGGGCTATGGCTACACCTTC
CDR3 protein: CASSQGPGGSGYGYTF

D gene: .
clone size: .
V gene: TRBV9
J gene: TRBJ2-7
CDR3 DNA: TGTGCCAGCAGCTCCCAGGAGTACGAGCAGTACTTC
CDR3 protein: CASSSQEYEQYF

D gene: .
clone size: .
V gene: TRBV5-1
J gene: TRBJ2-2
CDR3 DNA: TGCGCCAGCAGCTTGTACGCGGGGAGTTCTACCGGGGAGCTGTTTTTT
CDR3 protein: CASSLYAGSSTGELFF

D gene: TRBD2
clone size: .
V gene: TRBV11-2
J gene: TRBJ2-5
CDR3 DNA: TGTGCCAGCAACATAACCACGGGATTGGGACTAGCAGGCCAAGAGATCCAGTACTTC
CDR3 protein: CASNITTGLGLAGQEIQYF

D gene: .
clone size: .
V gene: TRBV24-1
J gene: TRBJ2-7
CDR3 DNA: TGTGCCACGGGGGGAGAAGGAGGCTACGAGCAGTACTTC
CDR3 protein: CATGGEGGYEQYF

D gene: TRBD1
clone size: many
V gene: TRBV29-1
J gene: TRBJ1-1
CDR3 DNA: TGCAGCGCGGACGGACAGGGGCAGACTGAAGCTTTCTTT
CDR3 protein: CSADGQGQTEAFF

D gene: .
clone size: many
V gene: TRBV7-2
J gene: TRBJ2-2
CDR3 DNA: TGTGCCAGCAGCCATCTTAGCGGTCGCCTCACCGGGGAGCTGTTTTTT
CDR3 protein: CASSHLSGRLTGELFF

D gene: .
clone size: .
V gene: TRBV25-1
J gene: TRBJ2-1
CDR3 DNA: TGCGCCAGCAGCTTGTATGGCGGGGGGACAGATGAGCAGTTCTTC
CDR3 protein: CASSLYGGGTDEQFF

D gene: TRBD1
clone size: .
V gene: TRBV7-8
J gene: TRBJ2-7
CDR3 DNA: TGTGCCAGCAGCGAGCCTCCGGGACAGGGGGGATACGAGCAGTACTTC
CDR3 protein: CASSEPPGQGGYEQYF

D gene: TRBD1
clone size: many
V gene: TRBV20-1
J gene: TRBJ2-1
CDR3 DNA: TGCAGTGCAGCCCGACAGGGGTCCTCCTACAATGAGCAGTTCTTC
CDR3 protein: CSAARQGSSYNEQFF

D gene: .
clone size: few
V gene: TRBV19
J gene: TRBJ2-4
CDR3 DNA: TGTGCCAGTAGTATAGCCCCTGGGGGGAACAAAAACATTCAGTACTTC
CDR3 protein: CASSIAPGGNKNIQYF